A selection of T cell receptor beta chains follows, all from one sample in a study of blood T cell repertoires in COVID-19. Sequencing was performed with immunoSEQ multiplex PCR; in TCRdb, only in-frame clones are kept and a portion is missing. The sample yields about 59,000 clones, about four fifths seen once. Specimen: peripheral blood. These receptors were obtained from a woman over 75 with acute or convalescent COVID-19. Both conserved end residues are part of each CDR3. Size is omitted from some rows. Given values are once, few, many or a class for expanded clones.

j_call clone_size v_call cdr3_aa
TRBJ1-5 few TRBV6-6 CASSSPTGGINQPQHF
TRBJ2-3 . TRBV7-3 CASSFNRGTSDTQYF
TRBJ2-7 . TRBV7-2 CASSLSGGYYEQYF
TRBJ2-2 . TRBV18 CASSPAAGGRNTGELFF
TRBJ2-1 . TRBV6-5 CASSKPTGNEQFF
TRBJ2-3 . TRBV20-1 CSASKSGAIRDTQYF
TRBJ2-6 . TRBV21-1 CASSEPGTGVSGANVLTF
TRBJ2-1 . TRBV11-2 CASSFLEEQFF
TRBJ2-1 . TRBV5-6 CASSPENRANEQFF
TRBJ2-3 . TRBV11-3 CASSLDPGGGTDTQYF
TRBJ2-2 once TRBV7-8 CASSLDVAGAGGELFF
TRBJ2-7 . TRBV4-2 CASSQQTEFPYEQYF
TRBJ2-7 . TRBV30 CAWSHLGTGNYEQYF
TRBJ2-2 . TRBV2 CASRIGRGPGELFF
TRBJ1-5 few TRBV27 CASSFGGLGNQPQHF
TRBJ2-7 few TRBV29-1 CSAAGEAPYEQYF
TRBJ1-4 . TRBV6-5 CATRDRTNEKLFF
TRBJ1-2 . TRBV5-6 CASSTGQGILSSGYTF
TRBJ1-5 . TRBV12-1 CASSPDSEPQHF
TRBJ1-2 few TRBV6-1 CASSEVGTGDYGYTF
TRBJ1-1 once TRBV6-5 CASNGQGGEAFF
TRBJ1-5 few TRBV30 CAWSHPGRGNVNQPQHF
TRBJ2-7 . TRBV7-3 CASSLGSSGVSYEQYF
TRBJ2-7 . TRBV28 CASSPPGLAGGREGEQYF
TRBJ1-1 . TRBV5-4 CASSLRGNTEAFF
TRBJ2-4 . TRBV5-1 CASSLTGVEGHIQYF
TRBJ2-2 . TRBV5-1 CASSASQGENGELFF
TRBJ2-2 medium-sized TRBV5-1 CASSRDRGLTGELFF
TRBJ1-1 . TRBV28 CASSLGDRAAFF
TRBJ2-3 . TRBV7-9 CASSLGLGGERYF
TRBJ2-7 once TRBV5-6 CASSFYQGALEQYF
TRBJ1-5 few TRBV9 CASSVQGATNQPQHF
TRBJ1-2 . TRBV18 CASTDRGPNYGYTF
TRBJ2-3 . TRBV24-1 CATSDSRVASTDTQYF
TRBJ2-5 . TRBV3-1/TRBV3-2 CASSQGGGQETQYF
TRBJ1-1 . TRBV27 CASSFSPHANTEAFF
TRBJ2-1 many TRBV10-3 CAIMRGGSYNEQFF
TRBJ2-3 . TRBV5-1 CASSLGLRDTQYF
TRBJ2-4 . TRBV20-1 CSAQTGDIQYF
TRBJ1-5 . TRBV2 CASSSPGGANSNQPQHF